Following are 4 T cell receptor beta chains from one sample sequenced in a study of T cells in Graves' hyperthyroidism and ophthalmopathy. It was RNA transcripts that yielded the amplified TCR beta CDR3 regions. With the HTBI primer set, the TCR CDR3 went through a first round of RT-PCR. Using its own MiXCR run on the multiplex PCR reads, TCRdb lists one record per CDR3 protein. The table lists about 610,000 distinct CDR3 sequences, roughly 15% of them singletons. Sequencing was done on a sample of blood. All receptors derive from a woman aged 35 to 49 with Graves' ophthalmopathy.

Regarding this clonotype: Given a much more abundant clone one base away, this may be a read error. This chain uses TRBV3-1 with TRBJ1-3; 10 positions match TRBD1. The CDR3 has 14 amino acids. The germline V gene encodes CDR1 LGHDT and CDR2 YNNKEL (reference sequence). The CDR3 is CASSFRDRGDTTYF. CDR3 DNA: TGTGCCAGCAGCTTCCGGGACAGGGGAGACACCACATATTTT. Full variable domain (outside the CDR3, taken from reference TRBV3-1 and TRBJ1-3): DTAVSQTPKYLVTQMGNDKSIKCEQNLGHDTMYWYKQDSKKFLKIMFSYNNKELIINETVPNRFSPKSPDKAHLNLHINSLELGDSAVYFCASSFRDRGDTTYFGEGSWLTVV.

The sample holds many counts of this clonotype. The chain has TRBV5-1 and TRBJ2-1, with 8 positions matching TRBD2. Germline lookup yields CDR1 SGHRS and CDR2 YFSETQ. The junction had 4 bases not matched to a gene; V was cut back by 5 bases and J by 6 bases. The CDR3 is 13 amino acids. CDR3 sequence: CASRGTSGNEQFF. CDR3 nucleotides: TGCGCCAGCAGAGGTACTAGCGGCAATGAGCAGTTCTTC.

In its sample, this clonotype was seen many times. This chain connects TRBV9 to TRBJ2-1; TRBD1 aligns across 8 bases. Losses at the gene ends were 3 bases for V and 4 bases for J; bases not matched to a gene: 9. Germline V gene data show CDR1 as SGDLS and CDR2 as YYNGEE. This CDR3 is built from 16 residues. CDR3 in DNA: TGTGCCAGCAGCGCCTTACAGGGGGTCTCTTACAATGAGCAGTTCTTC. It yields the protein CASSALQGVSYNEQFF.

The sample holds many counts of this clonotype. The V gene is TRBV30, the J gene TRBJ2-6, with 7 bases matching TRBD2. Germline assignment: CDR1 GTSNPN and CDR2 SVGIG (reference sequence). Trimming removed 4 bases from V and 2 bases from J; junction bases left unmatched: 5. The CDR3 runs to 15 residues. DNA of the CDR3: TGTGCCTGGACTACGGGGGGAACTGGGGCCAACGTCCTGACTTTC. It encodes CAWTTGGTGANVLTF.